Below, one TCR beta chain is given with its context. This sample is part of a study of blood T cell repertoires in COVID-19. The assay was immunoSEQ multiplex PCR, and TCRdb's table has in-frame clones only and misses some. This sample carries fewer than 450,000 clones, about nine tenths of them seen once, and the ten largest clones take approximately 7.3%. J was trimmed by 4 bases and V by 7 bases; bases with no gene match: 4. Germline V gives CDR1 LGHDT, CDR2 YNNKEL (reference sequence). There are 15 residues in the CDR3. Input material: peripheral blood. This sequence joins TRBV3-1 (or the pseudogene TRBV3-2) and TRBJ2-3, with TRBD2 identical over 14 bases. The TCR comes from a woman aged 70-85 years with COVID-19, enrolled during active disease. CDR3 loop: CASKGLAGAPDTQYF. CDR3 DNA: TGTGCCAGCAAGGGACTAGCGGGGGCCCCAGATACGCAGTATTTT.